This T cell receptor beta chain emerged from a study of blood T cell repertoires in COVID-19. The CDR3 runs 11 residues. Germline CDR1 and CDR2: DFQATT and SNEGSKA (reference sequence). Trimming cost V 6 bases and J 4 bases, with 9 bases left between them. Per the study methods: Amplifying reference gene primers gave estimates of nucleated cell counts. Assay: immunoSEQ multiplex PCR; the TCRdb copy retains only in-frame clones and omits some. V and J calls and clone size are given by that table; D and trimming were obtained from the DNA. The data hold about 120,000 clones, with roughly 91% observed a single time.

The rearrangement joins TRBV20-1 to TRBJ1-2; D not certain. The clonotype was recovered from a woman in her forties or fifties with acute or convalescent COVID-19. The sample taken for sequencing was peripheral blood. CDR3 loop: CSALRGYGYTF. CDR3 DNA: TGCAGTGCCCTCCGGGGCTATGGCTACACCTTC.